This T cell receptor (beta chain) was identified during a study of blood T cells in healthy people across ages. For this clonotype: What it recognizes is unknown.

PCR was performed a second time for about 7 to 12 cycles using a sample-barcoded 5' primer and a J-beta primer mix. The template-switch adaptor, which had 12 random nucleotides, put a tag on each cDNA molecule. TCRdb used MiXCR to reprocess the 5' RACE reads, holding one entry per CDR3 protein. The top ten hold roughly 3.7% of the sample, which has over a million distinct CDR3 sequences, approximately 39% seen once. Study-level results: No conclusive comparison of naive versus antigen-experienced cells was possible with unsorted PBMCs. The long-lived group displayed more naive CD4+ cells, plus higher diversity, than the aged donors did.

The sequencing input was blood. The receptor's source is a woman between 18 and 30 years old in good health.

The CDR3 protein is CASSPTSNYNEQFF. The CDR3 region has the DNA TGTGCCAGCAGCCCAACCTCCAACTACAATGAGCAGTTCTTC. V is TRBV7-3 and J is TRBJ2-1; D is unclear. Germline V gives CDR1 SGHTA, CDR2 FQGTGA. V shed 5 bases and J shed 3 bases, with 11 bases lying between them. The CDR3 has 14 amino acids. The entire variable domain, with the rest obtained from reference TRBV7-3 and TRBJ2-1, is as follows: GAGVSQTPSNKVTEKGKYVELRCDPISGHTALYWYRQSLGQGPEFLIYFQGTGAADDSGLPNDRFFAVRPEGSVSTLKIQRTERGDSAVYLCASSPTSNYNEQFFGPGTRLTVL.